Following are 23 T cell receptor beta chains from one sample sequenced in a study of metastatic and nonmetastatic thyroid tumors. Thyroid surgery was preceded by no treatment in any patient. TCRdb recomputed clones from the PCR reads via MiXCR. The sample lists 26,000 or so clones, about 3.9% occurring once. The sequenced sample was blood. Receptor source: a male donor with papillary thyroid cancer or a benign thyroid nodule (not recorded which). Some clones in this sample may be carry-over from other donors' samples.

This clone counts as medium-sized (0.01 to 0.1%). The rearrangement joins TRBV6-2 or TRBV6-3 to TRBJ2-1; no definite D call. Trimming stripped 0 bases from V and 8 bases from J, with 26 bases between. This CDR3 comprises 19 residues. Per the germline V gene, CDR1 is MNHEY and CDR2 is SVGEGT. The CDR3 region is CASSYSTAGLAVLVDEQFF. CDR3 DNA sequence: TGTGCCAGCAGTTACTCGACTGCAGGTCTGGCGGTGCTAGTCGATGAGCAGTTCTTC.

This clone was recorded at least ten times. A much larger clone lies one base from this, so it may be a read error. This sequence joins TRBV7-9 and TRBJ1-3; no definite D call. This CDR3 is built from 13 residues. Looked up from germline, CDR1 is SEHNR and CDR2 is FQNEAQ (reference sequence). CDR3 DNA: TGTGCCAGCGGCTTTAAGGGTCATCACACCATATATTTT. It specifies CASGFKGHHTIYF.

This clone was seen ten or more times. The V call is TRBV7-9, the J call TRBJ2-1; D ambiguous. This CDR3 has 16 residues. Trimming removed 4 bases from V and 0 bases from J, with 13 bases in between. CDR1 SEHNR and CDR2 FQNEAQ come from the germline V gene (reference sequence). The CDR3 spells CASSSFRYSSYNEQFF. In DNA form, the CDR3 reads TGTGCCAGCAGCTCCTTTAGATATAGCTCCTACAATGAGCAGTTCTTC.

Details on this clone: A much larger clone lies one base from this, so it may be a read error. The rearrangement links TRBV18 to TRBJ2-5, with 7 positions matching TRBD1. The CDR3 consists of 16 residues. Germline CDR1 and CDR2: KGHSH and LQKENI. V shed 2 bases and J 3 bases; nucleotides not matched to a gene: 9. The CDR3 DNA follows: TGTGCCAGCTCACCATGGATTGGGGACAGTAAAGAGACCCAGTACTTC. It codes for CASSPWIGDSKETQYF.

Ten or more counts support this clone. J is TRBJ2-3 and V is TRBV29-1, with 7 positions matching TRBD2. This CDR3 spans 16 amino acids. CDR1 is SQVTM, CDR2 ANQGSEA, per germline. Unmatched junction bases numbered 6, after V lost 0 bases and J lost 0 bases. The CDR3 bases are TGCAGCGTTGAAGATCGAACTAGCGAGAGCACAGATACGCAGTATTTT. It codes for CSVEDRTSESTDTQYF.

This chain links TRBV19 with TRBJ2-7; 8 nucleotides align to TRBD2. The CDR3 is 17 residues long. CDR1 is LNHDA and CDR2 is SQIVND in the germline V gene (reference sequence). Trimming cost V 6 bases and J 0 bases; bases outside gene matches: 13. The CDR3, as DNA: TGTGCCAGTAGCCCCAAAGGCGTAGCGGGAAGCTCCTACGAGCAGTACTTC. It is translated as CASSPKGVAGSSYEQYF.

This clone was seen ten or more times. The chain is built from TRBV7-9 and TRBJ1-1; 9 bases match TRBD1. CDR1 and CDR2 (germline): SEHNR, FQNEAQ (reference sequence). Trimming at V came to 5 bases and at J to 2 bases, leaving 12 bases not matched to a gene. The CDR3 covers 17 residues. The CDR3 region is CASSELGTGRENTEAFF. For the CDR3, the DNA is TGTGCCAGCAGCGAGCTTGGGACAGGGAGGGAAAACACTGAAGCTTTCTTT.

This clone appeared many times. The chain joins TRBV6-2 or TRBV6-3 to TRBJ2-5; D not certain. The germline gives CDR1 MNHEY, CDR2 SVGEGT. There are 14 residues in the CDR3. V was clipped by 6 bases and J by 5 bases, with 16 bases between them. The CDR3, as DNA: TGTGCCAGCAGCCTCAGCACGGTGACCGAGACCCAGTACTTC. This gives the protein CASSLSTVTETQYF.

The CDR3 sequence: CASSPLWSGNTIYF. The CDR3, as DNA: TGTGCCAGCAGCCCATTGTGGTCTGGAAACACCATATATTTT. This chain connects TRBV12-3 or TRBV12-4 to TRBJ1-3, with D unresolved. V shed 6 bases and J shed 1 base, with 10 bases lying between them. The CDR3 has 14 amino acids.

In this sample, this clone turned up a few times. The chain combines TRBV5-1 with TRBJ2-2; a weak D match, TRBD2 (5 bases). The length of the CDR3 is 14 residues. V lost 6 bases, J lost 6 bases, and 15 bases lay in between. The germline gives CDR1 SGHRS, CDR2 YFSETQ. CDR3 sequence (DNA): TGCGCCAGCACCCCGGGTCGGGGTTCCGGGGAGCTGTTTTTT. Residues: CASTPGRGSGELFF.

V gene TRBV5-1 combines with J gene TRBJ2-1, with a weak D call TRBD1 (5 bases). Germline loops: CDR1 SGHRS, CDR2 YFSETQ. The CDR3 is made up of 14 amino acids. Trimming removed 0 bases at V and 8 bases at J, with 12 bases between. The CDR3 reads CASSLEFIGDEQFF. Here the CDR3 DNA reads TGCGCCAGCAGCTTGGAGTTTATAGGGGATGAGCAGTTCTTC.

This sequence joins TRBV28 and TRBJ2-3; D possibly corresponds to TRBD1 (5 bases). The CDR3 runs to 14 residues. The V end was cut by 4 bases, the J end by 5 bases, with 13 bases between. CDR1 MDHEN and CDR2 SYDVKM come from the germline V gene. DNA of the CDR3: TGTGCCAGCAGTTATTTAGGGGTCCAAGATACGCAGTATTTT. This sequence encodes CASSYLGVQDTQYF.

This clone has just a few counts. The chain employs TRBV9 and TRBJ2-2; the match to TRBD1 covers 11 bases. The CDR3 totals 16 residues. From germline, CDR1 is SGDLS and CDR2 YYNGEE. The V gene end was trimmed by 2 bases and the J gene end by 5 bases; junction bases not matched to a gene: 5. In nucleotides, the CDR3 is TGTGCCAGCAGCGTGGGGACAGGGGGATCTACCGGGGAGCTGTTTTTT. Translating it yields CASSVGTGGSTGELFF.

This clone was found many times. The CDR3 bases are TGTGCCTGGAGAGACATCGGCAATGAGCAGTTCTTC. Protein sequence: CAWRDIGNEQFF. The chain uses TRBV30 and TRBJ2-1; D is unresolved. Trimming took off 3 bases at V and 6 bases at J, with 9 bases between the two ends. Looked up from germline, CDR1 is GTSNPN and CDR2 is SVGIG (reference sequence). The CDR3 has 12 residues.

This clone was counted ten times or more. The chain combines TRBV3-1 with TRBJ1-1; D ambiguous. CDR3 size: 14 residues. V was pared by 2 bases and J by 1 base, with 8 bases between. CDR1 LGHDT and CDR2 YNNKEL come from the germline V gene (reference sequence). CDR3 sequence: CASSQLQKNTEAFF. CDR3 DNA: TGTGCCAGCAGCCAATTACAGAAGAACACTGAAGCTTTCTTT.

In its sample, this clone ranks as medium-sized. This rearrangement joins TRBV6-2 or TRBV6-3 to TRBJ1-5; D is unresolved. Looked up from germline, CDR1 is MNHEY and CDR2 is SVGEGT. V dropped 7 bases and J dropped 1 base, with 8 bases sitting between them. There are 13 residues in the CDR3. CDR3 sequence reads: CASTGRSNQPQHF. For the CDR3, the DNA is TGTGCCAGCACCGGCAGGAGCAATCAGCCCCAGCATTTT.

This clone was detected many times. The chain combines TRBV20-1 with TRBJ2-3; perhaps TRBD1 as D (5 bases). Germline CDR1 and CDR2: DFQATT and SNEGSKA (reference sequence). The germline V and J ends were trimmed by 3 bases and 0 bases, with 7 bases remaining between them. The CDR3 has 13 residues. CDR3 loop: CSARDTSTDTQYF. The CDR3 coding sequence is TGCAGTGCTAGGGACACTAGCACAGATACGCAGTATTTT.

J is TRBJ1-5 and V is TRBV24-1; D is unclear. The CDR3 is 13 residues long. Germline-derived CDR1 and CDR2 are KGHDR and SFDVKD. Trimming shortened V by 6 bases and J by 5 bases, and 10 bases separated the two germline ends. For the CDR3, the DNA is TGTGCCACCAGTTCTCGATTGGATCAGCCCCAGCATTTT. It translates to CATSSRLDQPQHF.

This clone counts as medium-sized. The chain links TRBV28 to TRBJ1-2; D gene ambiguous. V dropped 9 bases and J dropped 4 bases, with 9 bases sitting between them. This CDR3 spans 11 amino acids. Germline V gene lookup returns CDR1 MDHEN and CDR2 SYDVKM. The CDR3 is CASTGVYGYTF. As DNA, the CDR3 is TGTGCCAGTACGGGAGTCTATGGCTACACCTTC.

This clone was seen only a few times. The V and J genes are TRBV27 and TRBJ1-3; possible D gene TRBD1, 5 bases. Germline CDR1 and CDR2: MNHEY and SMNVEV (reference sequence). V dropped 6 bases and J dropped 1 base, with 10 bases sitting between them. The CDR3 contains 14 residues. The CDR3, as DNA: TGTGCCAGCAGACGTGGGGGTTCTGGAAACACCATATATTTT. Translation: CASRRGGSGNTIYF.

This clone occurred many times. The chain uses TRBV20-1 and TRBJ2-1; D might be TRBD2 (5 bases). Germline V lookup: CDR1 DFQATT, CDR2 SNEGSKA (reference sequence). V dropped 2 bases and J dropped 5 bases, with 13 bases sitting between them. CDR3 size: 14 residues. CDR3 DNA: TGCAGTGCTAGATCGGGGAGAAACGACAATGAGCAGTTCTTC. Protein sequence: CSARSGRNDNEQFF.

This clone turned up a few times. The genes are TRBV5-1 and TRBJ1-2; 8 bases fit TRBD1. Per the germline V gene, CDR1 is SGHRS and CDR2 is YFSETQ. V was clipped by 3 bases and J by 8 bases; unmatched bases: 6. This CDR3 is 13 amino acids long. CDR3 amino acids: CASSSTGAQGYTF. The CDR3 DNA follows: TGCGCCAGCAGCTCGACAGGGGCGCAGGGCTACACCTTC.

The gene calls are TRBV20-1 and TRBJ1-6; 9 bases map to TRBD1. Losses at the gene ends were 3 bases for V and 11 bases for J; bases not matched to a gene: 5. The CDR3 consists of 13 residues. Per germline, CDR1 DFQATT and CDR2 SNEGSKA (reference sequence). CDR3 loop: CSARGTGLTPLHF. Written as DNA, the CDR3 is TGCAGTGCTAGGGGGACAGGGTTGACACCCCTCCACTTT.